This TCR beta chain was sequenced during a study of blood T cell repertoires in COVID-19. Study context: Samples of COVID-19 (acute and convalescent) were obtained from the United States, Italy and Spain.

Germline loops: CDR1 MNHEY, CDR2 SVGAGI. The CDR3 covers 15 residues. V was pared by 4 bases and J by 11 bases, with 11 bases of the junction left unmatched. The assay was immunoSEQ multiplex PCR, and TCRdb's table has in-frame clones only and misses some. This repertoire shows about 300,000 clones, 89% found once; its top ten account for about 5%. Each participant's cohort was designated according to participant-reported clinical history. The V gene is TRBV6-5, the J gene TRBJ1-4, with 9 bases lining up with TRBD1. The sequence was collected from a man between 60 and 70 years old who had recovered from COVID-19. The sample taken for sequencing was PBMCs or T cells enriched from blood (not recorded which). In DNA form, the CDR3 reads TGTGCCAGCAGTTCTCAACAGGGGGCGCTTGAGAAACTGTTTTTT. The encoded protein is CASSSQQGALEKLFF.